This paragraph covers one T cell receptor (beta chain) sequence. This table comes from immunoSEQ multiplex PCR, and its TCRdb copy is limited to in-frame clones, with some not included. The data show fewer than 250,000 clones, about 86% seen once. The cohort comprised adults aged 18 to 89 years residing in about 25 US areas. Membership in each cohort depended on participant-reported clinical history. The data belong to a study of blood T cell repertoires in COVID-19. Across the study: Nucleic acid was either cDNA or gDNA, and it came from T cells, B-cell-depleted T cells, or PBMCs.

The TCR originated in a woman in her forties with acute COVID-19. The sequencing input was PBMCs or T cells enriched from blood (not recorded which).

The chain's CDR3 is CASSQEGRLAAQFF. Here the CDR3 DNA reads TGTGCCAGCAGCCAAGAAGGTAGGCTAGCGGCTCAGTTCTTC. The chain has TRBV4-2 and TRBJ2-1, with 7 bases that match TRBD2. This CDR3 has 14 amino acids. Germline V lookup: CDR1 LGHNA, CDR2 YNFKEQ. V gave up 0 bases and J gave up 13 bases; unmatched junction bases: 9.